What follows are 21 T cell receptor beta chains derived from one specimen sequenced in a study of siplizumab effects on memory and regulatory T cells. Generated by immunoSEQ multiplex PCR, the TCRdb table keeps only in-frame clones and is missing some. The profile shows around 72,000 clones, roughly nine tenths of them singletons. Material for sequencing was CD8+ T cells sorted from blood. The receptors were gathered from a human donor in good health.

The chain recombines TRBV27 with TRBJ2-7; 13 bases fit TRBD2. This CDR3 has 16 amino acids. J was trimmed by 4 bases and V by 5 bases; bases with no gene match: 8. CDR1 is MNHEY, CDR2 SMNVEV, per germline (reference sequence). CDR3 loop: CASSVIGLAGEYEQYF. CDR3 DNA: TGTGCCAGCAGTGTAATAGGACTAGCGGGAGAGTACGAGCAGTACTTC.

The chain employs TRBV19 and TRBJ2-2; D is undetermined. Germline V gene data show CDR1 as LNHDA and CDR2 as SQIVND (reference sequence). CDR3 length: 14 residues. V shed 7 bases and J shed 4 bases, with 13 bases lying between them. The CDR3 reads CASTFGSATGELFF. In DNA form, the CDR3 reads TGTGCCAGTACTTTCGGTAGTGCCACCGGGGAGCTGTTTTTT.

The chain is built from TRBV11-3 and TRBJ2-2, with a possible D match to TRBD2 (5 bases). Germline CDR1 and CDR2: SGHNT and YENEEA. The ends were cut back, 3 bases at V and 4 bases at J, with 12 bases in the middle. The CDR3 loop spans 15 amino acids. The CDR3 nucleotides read TGTGCCAGCAGCTTTCCTGCCGCGGGCACCGGGGAGCTGTTTTTT. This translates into CASSFPAAGTGELFF.

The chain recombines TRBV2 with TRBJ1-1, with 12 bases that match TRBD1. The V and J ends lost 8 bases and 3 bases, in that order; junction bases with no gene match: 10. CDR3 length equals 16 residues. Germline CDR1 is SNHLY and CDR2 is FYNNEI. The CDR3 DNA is TGTGCCAGCTCGACGGGACAGGGGGCTCAGGACACTGAAGCTTTCTTT. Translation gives CASSTGQGAQDTEAFF.

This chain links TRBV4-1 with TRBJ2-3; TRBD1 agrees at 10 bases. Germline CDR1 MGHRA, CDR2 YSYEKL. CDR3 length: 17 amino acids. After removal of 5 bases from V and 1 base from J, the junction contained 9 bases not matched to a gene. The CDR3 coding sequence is TGCGCCAGCAGCTCCCGGACCGGGACAGGGGGCACAGATACGCAGTATTTT. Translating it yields CASSSRTGTGGTDTQYF.

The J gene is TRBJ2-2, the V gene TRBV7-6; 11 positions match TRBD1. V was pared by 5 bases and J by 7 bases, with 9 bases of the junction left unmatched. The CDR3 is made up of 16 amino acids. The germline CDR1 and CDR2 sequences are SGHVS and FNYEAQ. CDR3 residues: CASSTAGTGGSGELFF. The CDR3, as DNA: TGTGCCAGCAGCACTGCCGGGACAGGGGGTAGCGGGGAGCTGTTTTTT.

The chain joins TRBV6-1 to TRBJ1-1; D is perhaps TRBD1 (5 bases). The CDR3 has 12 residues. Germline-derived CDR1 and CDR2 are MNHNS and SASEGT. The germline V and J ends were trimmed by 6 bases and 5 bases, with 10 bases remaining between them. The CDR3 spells CASSVGVTEAFF. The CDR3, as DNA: TGTGCCAGCAGCGTAGGGGTGACTGAAGCTTTCTTT.

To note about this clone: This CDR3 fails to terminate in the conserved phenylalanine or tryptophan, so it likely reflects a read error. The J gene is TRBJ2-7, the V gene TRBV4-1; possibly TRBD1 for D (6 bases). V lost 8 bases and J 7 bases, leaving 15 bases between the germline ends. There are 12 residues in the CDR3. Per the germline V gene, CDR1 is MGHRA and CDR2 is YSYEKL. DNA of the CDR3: TGCGCCAGCGCTGAGGGGGTCGGGGAGCAGTACCTC. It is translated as CASAEGVGEQYL.

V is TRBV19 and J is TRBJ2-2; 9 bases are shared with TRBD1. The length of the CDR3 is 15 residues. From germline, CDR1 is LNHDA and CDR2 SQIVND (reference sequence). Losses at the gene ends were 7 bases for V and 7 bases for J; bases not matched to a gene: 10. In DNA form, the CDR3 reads TGTGCCAGTAAACTCTCGACAGGGGGTTTCGGGGAGCTGTTTTTT. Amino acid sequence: CASKLSTGGFGELFF.

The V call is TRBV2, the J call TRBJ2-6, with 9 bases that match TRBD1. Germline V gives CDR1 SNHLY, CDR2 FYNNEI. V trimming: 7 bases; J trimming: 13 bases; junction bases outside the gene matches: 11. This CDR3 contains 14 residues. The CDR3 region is CASTRGQGSVVLTF. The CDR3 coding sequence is TGTGCCAGCACCCGGGGACAGGGCTCCGTTGTCCTGACTTTC.

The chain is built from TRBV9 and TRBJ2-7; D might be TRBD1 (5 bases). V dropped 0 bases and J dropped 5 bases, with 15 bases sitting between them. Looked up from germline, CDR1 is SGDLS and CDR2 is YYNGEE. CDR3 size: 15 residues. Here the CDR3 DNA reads TGTGCCAGCAGCGTAGATGGCAGGGTCTGGAACGAGCAGTACTTC. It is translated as CASSVDGRVWNEQYF.

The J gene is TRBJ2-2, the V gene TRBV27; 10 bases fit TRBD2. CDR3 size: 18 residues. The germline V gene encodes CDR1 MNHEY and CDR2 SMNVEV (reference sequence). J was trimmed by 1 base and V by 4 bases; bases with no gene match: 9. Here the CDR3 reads CASSSPHIAGGNTGELFF. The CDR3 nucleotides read TGTGCCAGCAGTTCCCCCCATATAGCGGGAGGGAACACCGGGGAGCTGTTTTTT.

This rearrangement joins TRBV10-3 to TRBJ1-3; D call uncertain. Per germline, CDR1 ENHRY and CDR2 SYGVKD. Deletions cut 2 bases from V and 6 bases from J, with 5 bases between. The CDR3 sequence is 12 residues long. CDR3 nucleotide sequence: TGTGCCATCAGTGAGATGCTAAACACCATATATTTT. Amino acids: CAISEMLNTIYF.

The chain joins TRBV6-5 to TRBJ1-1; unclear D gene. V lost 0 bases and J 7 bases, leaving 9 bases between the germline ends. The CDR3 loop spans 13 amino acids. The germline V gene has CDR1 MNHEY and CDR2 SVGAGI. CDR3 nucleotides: TGTGCCAGCAGTTACTCGACGTCCAATGAAGCTTTCTTT. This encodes CASSYSTSNEAFF.

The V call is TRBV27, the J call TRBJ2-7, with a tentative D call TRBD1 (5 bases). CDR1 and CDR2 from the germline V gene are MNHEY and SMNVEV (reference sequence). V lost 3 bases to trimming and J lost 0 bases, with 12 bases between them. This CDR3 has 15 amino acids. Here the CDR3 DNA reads TGTGCCAGCAGTTTCCAGGACACCTTCTCCTACGAGCAGTACTTC. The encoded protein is CASSFQDTFSYEQYF.

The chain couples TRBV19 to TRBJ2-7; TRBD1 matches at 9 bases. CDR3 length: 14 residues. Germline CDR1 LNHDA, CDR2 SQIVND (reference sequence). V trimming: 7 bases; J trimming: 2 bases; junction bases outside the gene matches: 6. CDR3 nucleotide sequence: TGTGCCAGTACCGTGACAGGGGGGGCCTACGAGCAGTACTTC. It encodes CASTVTGGAYEQYF.

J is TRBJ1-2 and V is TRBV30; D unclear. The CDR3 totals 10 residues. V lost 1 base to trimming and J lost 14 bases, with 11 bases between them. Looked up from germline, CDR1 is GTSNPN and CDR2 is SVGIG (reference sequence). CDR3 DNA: TGTGCCTGGAGTGGACGGTCCCTTACCTTC. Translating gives CAWSGRSLTF.

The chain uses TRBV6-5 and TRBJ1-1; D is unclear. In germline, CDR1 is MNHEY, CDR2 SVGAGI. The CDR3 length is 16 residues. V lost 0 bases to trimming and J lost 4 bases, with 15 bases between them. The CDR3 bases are TGTGCCAGCAGTTACTCGCCCCGGACCTTAGGCACTGAAGCTTTCTTT. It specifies CASSYSPRTLGTEAFF.

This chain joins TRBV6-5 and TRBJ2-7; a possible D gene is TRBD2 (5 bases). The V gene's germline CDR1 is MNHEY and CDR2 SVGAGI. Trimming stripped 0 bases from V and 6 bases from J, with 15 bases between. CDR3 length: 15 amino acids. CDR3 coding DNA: TGTGCCAGCAGTTACTCGAGCGGACCCCTGGCCGAGCAGTACTTC. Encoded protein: CASSYSSGPLAEQYF.

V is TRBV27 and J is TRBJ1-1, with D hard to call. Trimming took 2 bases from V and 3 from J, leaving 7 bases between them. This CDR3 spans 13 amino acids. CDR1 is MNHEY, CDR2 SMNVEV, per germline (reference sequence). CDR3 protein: CASSLGVYTEAFF. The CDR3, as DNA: TGTGCCAGCAGTTTAGGGGTTTACACTGAAGCTTTCTTT.

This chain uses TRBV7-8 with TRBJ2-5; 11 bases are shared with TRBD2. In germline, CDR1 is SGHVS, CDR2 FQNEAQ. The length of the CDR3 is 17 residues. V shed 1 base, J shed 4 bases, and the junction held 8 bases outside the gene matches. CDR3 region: CASSLERLAGGRETQYF. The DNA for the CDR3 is TGTGCCAGCAGCTTAGAGCGCCTAGCGGGAGGCCGAGAGACCCAGTACTTC.